This note documents a single T cell receptor beta chain sequence. What it recognizes is unknown. The CDR3 runs 12 residues. Trimming took off 6 bases at V and 14 bases at J, with 14 bases between the two ends. The data stem from a study of identical twins. Notes on the study in general: Out-of-frame alpha sequences that twins shared showed excess low generation probability.

After template switching added a universal primer site, the resulting cDNA carried unique molecular identifiers. TCRdb re-called the 5' RACE reads with MiXCR, one entry per CDR3 protein. The sample shows approximately 490,000 distinct CDR3 sequences, around 20% of them seen only once. This same sample was also taken into another study, of yellow fever vaccine responses in identical twins. That study reports: In identical twins, vaccine T cell responses appeared partly shared and partly individual.

The chain carries TRBV12-3 or TRBV12-4 and TRBJ1-6; D gene uncertain. The sequence was obtained from a woman aged 18-29 years in good health. Material: CD4+ T cells sorted from blood. The CDR3 reads CASRLSRGSLHF. The CDR3 nucleotides are TGTGCCAGCAGGTTGAGCCGGGGTTCCCTCCACTTT.